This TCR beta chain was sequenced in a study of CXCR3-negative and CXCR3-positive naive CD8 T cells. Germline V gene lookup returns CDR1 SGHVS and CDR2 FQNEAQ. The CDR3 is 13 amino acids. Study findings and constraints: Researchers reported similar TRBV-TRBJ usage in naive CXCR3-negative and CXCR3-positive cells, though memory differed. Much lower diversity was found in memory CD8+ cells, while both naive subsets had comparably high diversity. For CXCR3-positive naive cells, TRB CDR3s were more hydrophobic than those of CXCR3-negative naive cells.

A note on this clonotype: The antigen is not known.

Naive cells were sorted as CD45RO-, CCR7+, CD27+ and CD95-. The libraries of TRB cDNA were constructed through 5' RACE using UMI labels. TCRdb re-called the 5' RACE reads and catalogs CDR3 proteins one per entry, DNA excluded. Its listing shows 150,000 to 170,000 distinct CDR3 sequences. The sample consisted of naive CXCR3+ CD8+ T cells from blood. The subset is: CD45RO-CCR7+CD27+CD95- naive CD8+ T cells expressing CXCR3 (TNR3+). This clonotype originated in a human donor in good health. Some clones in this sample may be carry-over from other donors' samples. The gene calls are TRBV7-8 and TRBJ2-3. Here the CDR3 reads CASSLEFRDTQYF. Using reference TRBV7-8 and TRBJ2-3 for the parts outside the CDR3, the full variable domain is GAGVSQSPRYKVAKRGQDVALRCDPISGHVSLFWYQQALGQGPEFLTYFQNEAQLDKSGLPSDRFFAERPEGSVSTLKIQRTQQEDSAVYLCASSLEFRDTQYFGPGTRLTVL.